The clone carrying this T cell receptor (beta chain) was counted between two and nine times. What it recognizes is unknown. This entry comes from a study of PD-1 blockade in mismatch repair-deficient tumors. Overall study results and limits: Rapid post-treatment expansion, then contraction, generally preceding radiologic response, marked tumor-resident clones.

The assay was immunoSEQ multiplex PCR, and TCRdb's table has in-frame clones only and misses some. This table has about 100,000 clones, over 75% appearing once. CDR1 SGDLS and CDR2 YYNGEE come from the germline V gene. The CDR3 runs to 13 residues. V was clipped by 3 bases and J by 5 bases, with 8 bases between them. The chain has TRBV9 and TRBJ2-2; a weak D match, TRBD1 (5 bases). Sequencing was performed on peripheral blood, taken about 36 weeks after starting pembrolizumab. This clonotype originated in an adult with mismatch repair-deficient cancer. CDR3 bases: TGTGCCAGCAGCGCGACAGTAACCGGGGAGCTGTTTTTT. Amino acids: CASSATVTGELFF. Supplemented by reference TRBV9 and TRBJ2-2, the full variable domain reads DSGVTQTPKHLITATGQRVTLRCSPRSGDLSVYWYQQSLDQGLQFLIQYYNGEERAKGNILERFSAQQFPDLHSELNLSSLELGDSALYFCASSATVTGELFFGEGSRLTVL.